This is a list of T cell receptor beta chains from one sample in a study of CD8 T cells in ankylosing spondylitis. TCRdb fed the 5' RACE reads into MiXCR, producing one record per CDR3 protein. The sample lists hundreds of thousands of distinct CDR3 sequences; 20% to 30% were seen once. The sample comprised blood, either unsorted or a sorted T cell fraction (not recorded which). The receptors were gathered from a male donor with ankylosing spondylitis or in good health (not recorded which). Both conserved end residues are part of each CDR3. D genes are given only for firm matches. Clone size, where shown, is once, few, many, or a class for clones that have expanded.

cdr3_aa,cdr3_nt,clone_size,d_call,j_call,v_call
CASRGQGRLSPLHF,TGTGCCAGCAGGGGACAGGGCCGTCTTTCACCCCTCCACTTT,many,TRBD1,TRBJ1-6,TRBV6-1
CSVEDAWGNEQFF,TGCAGCGTTGAAGACGCTTGGGGGAACGAGCAGTTCTTC,many,.,TRBJ2-1,TRBV29-1
CSVTGGLAGPTDTQYF,TGCAGCGTGACCGGCGGGCTAGCGGGACCCACAGATACGCAGTATTTT,.,TRBD2,TRBJ2-3,TRBV29-1
CASSLLAVSYEQYF,TGTGCCAGCAGCTTACTAGCGGTCTCCTACGAGCAGTACTTC,.,TRBD2,TRBJ2-7,TRBV7-2
CSAKRPAGELFF,TGCAGTGCTAAAAGACCGGCCGGGGAGCTGTTTTTT,.,.,TRBJ2-2,TRBV20-1
CASSQDRFNEQYF,TGTGCCAGCAGTCAGGACAGGTTCAACGAGCAGTACTTC,many,TRBD1,TRBJ2-7,TRBV12-3/TRBV12-4
CASSFTGLKETQYF,TGCGCCAGCAGCTTTACAGGGCTCAAAGAGACCCAGTACTTC,many,.,TRBJ2-5,TRBV5-1
CASSLGLDTNEQFF,TGTGCCAGCAGCTTGGGACTAGACACCAATGAGCAGTTCTTC,many,TRBD2,TRBJ2-1,TRBV7-3
CASLKTDSAEAFF,TGTGCCAGCCTTAAGACCGACAGCGCTGAAGCTTTCTTT,.,.,TRBJ1-1,TRBV12-3/TRBV12-4
CASSPRENEKLFF,TGTGCCAGCTCACCCAGGGAGAATGAAAAACTGTTTTTT,.,.,TRBJ1-4,TRBV18
CASAWGGGTVNEQFF,TGCGCCAGCGCCTGGGGCGGAGGGACGGTCAATGAGCAGTTCTTC,many,.,TRBJ2-1,TRBV5-1
CASSLEGGTEQFF,TGCGCCAGCAGCTTGGAAGGGGGGACTGAGCAGTTCTTC,many,.,TRBJ2-1,TRBV5-1
CSASYSRNGNQPQHF,TGCAGTGCTAGTTACAGCAGGAATGGCAATCAGCCCCAGCATTTT,.,.,TRBJ1-5,TRBV20-1
CASSPGTDLNIQYF,TGCGCCAGCAGCCCTGGGACGGACTTAAACATTCAGTACTTC,.,.,TRBJ2-4,TRBV4-3
CSVVSGAHTYNEQFF,TGCAGCGTTGTTTCGGGGGCCCACACCTACAATGAGCAGTTCTTC,many,.,TRBJ2-1,TRBV29-1
CSAPRPGVDEQYF,TGCAGTGCGCCCCGGCCGGGAGTTGACGAGCAGTACTTC,few,.,TRBJ2-7,TRBV20-1
CASSRDPGQNTGELFF,TGCGCCAGCAGCCGAGATCCGGGACAAAACACCGGGGAGCTGTTTTTT,many,.,TRBJ2-2,TRBV4-1
CSASLGLGYGHTF,TGCAGTGCTAGTCTCGGGCTTGGGTATGGCCACACCTTC,.,.,TRBJ1-2,TRBV20-1
CASSWQGRSNQPQHF,TGTGCCAGCAGTTGGCAGGGCCGGAGCAATCAGCCCCAGCATTTT,.,.,TRBJ1-5,TRBV28
CASNKGGSIVHNEQFF,TGTGCCAGCAACAAAGGGGGTAGCATCGTCCACAATGAGCAGTTCTTC,many,.,TRBJ2-1,TRBV11-2
CASGSRSSSSYEQYF,TGTGCCAGCGGATCCCGGTCCTCGAGCTCCTACGAGCAGTACTTC,few,.,TRBJ2-7,TRBV12-3/TRBV12-4
CASSPGTGGYNEQFF,TGTGCCAGCAGTCCCGGGACAGGGGGATACAATGAGCAGTTCTTC,many,TRBD1,TRBJ2-1,TRBV5-1
CAISEKAGDGYEQYF,TGTGCCATCAGTGAAAAAGCGGGAGATGGATACGAGCAGTACTTC,.,TRBD2,TRBJ2-7,TRBV10-3
CASSPPLTGRLTYEQYF,TGTGCCAGCAGTCCACCCTTGACAGGGCGATTAACCTACGAGCAGTACTTC,many,TRBD1,TRBJ2-7,TRBV28
CASSQVGLAGTGTGELFF,TGTGCCAGCAGCCAAGTGGGACTAGCGGGCACGGGTACCGGGGAGCTGTTTTTT,.,TRBD2,TRBJ2-2,TRBV4-2
CASSDRQGPSSPLHF,TGTGCCAGCAGCGATAGACAGGGACCTAGTTCACCCCTCCACTTT,.,TRBD1,TRBJ1-6,TRBV7-2
CASSIGTSGYNEQFF,TGCGCCAGCAGCATTGGGACTAGCGGGTACAATGAGCAGTTCTTC,many,TRBD2,TRBJ2-1,TRBV5-1
CASSYSTGRKLFF,TGTGCCAGCAGTTACTCGACAGGGCGAAAACTGTTTTTT,.,TRBD1,TRBJ1-4,TRBV6-2/TRBV6-3
CASTRDRGGLAKNIQYF,TGTGCCAGCACTAGGGACAGGGGAGGTCTAGCCAAAAACATTCAGTACTTC,many,.,TRBJ2-4,TRBV21-1
CASSPSGLAGGELFF,TGTGCCAGCAGCCCCTCGGGACTAGCGGGCGGGGAGCTGTTTTTT,many,TRBD2,TRBJ2-2,TRBV28
CSARDPELAGAYEQFF,TGCAGTGCTAGAGATCCGGAGCTAGCGGGAGCCTATGAGCAGTTCTTC,.,TRBD2,TRBJ2-1,TRBV20-1
CASSEGRNEQFF,TGTGCCAGCAGTGAAGGTCGGAATGAGCAGTTCTTC,.,.,TRBJ2-1,TRBV6-1
CTSSPRASSGTSTDTQYF,TGTACCAGCAGTCCCCGGGCGAGTAGCGGAACTAGCACAGATACGCAGTATTTT,.,.,TRBJ2-3,TRBV12-3/TRBV12-4
CSAQTSGIYNEQFF,TGCAGTGCTCAAACTAGCGGTATTTACAATGAGCAGTTCTTC,few,TRBD2,TRBJ2-1,TRBV20-1
CSVVPRAGGVNTEAFF,TGCAGCGTTGTGCCCCGGGCAGGGGGGGTGAACACTGAAGCTTTCTTT,few,TRBD1,TRBJ1-1,TRBV29-1
CASSVGTGTNQPQHF,TGTGCCAGCAGCGTAGGGACAGGGACCAATCAGCCCCAGCATTTT,many,TRBD1,TRBJ1-5,TRBV9
CASSLEVAGAYEQYF,TGTGCCAGCAGCTTGGAGGTAGCGGGAGCCTACGAGCAGTACTTC,many,TRBD2,TRBJ2-7,TRBV7-9
CASSYVWGRTTYEQYF,TGTGCCAGCAGTTATGTCTGGGGACGGACTACCTACGAGCAGTACTTC,many,.,TRBJ2-7,TRBV6-5
CASSFRDKSTYGQFF,TGTGCCAGCAGCTTCCGGGATAAAAGCACCTATGGGCAGTTCTTC,many,.,TRBJ2-1,TRBV7-8
CARMGGPSYNEQFF,TGTGCCAGAATGGGCGGGCCTTCCTACAATGAGCAGTTCTTC,.,.,TRBJ2-1,TRBV5-3
CASRQGLDNYGYTF,TGCGCCAGCAGGCAGGGCCTTGATAACTATGGCTACACCTTC,.,.,TRBJ1-2,TRBV5-1
CASSLHGRGADTQYF,TGTGCCAGCAGTTTACATGGGAGGGGCGCAGATACGCAGTATTTT,.,TRBD2,TRBJ2-3,TRBV12-3/TRBV12-4
CASSLIGDQPQHF,TGCGCCAGCAGCTTAATTGGGGATCAGCCCCAGCATTTT,once,.,TRBJ1-5,TRBV5-1
CASRQLAGGSNEQFF,TGCGCCAGCAGACAACTAGCGGGAGGGTCCAATGAGCAGTTCTTC,many,TRBD2,TRBJ2-1,TRBV5-1
CASSLRPTTDTQYF,TGTGCCAGCAGTCTCCGCCCTACCACAGATACGCAGTATTTT,.,.,TRBJ2-3,TRBV27
CASSRDRGDQPQHF,TGTGCCAGCAGCCGGGACAGGGGGGATCAGCCCCAGCATTTT,many,TRBD1,TRBJ1-5,TRBV12-3/TRBV12-4
CSVGAWGGTYEQYF,TGCAGCGTGGGAGCGTGGGGGGGAACCTACGAGCAGTACTTC,few,TRBD2,TRBJ2-7,TRBV29-1
CASSPPTRRSYNEQFF,TGTGCCAGCAGCCCCCCAACGCGGAGGTCCTACAATGAGCAGTTCTTC,.,.,TRBJ2-1,TRBV3-1
CASSLEENQPQHF,TGCGCCAGCAGCTTGGAGGAGAATCAGCCCCAGCATTTT,many,.,TRBJ1-5,TRBV5-1
CASSQDLGQGNNEQFF,TGTGCCAGCAGCCAAGATCTTGGCCAGGGGAACAATGAGCAGTTCTTC,many,.,TRBJ2-1,TRBV4-2
CAISDGRGGSGNTIYF,TGTGCCATCAGTGATGGTCGAGGGGGCTCTGGAAACACCATATATTTT,.,.,TRBJ1-3,TRBV10-3
CSAFDLSGSHYNEQFF,TGCAGCGCTTTCGACCTGAGCGGGAGCCACTACAATGAGCAGTTCTTC,.,TRBD2,TRBJ2-1,TRBV29-1
CASAGGNTGELFF,TGTGCCAGCGCGGGGGGCAACACCGGGGAGCTGTTTTTT,many,TRBD2,TRBJ2-2,TRBV7-3
CASQRWNSGANVLTF,TGTGCCAGCCAGAGGTGGAACTCTGGGGCCAACGTCCTGACTTTC,.,.,TRBJ2-6,TRBV6-1
CASSRGHNTGELFF,TGTGCCAGCTCACGGGGACATAACACCGGGGAGCTGTTTTTT,many,.,TRBJ2-2,TRBV18
CAISAPSGSGGEQFF,TGTGCCATCAGTGCCCCTAGCGGGAGTGGGGGTGAGCAGTTCTTC,few,TRBD2,TRBJ2-1,TRBV10-3
CASRLQSNQPQHF,TGTGCCAGCAGGCTCCAGAGCAATCAGCCCCAGCATTTT,.,.,TRBJ1-5,TRBV6-1
CASSPGTGGRETQYF,TGTGCCAGCAGTCCGGGGACAGGGGGCCGGGAGACCCAGTACTTC,many,TRBD1,TRBJ2-5,TRBV27
CSVARGSYNEQFF,TGCAGCGTTGCCCGGGGCTCCTACAATGAGCAGTTCTTC,few,.,TRBJ2-1,TRBV29-1